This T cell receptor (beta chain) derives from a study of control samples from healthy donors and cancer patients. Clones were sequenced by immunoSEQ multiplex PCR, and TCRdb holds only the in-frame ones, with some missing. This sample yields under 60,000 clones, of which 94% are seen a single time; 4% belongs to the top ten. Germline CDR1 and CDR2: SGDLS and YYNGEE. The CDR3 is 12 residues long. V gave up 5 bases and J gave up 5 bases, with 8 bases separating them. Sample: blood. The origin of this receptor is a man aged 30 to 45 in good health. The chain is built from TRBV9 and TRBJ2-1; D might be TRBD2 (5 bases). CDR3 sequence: CASRGLNNEQFF. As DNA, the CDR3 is TGTGCCAGCAGAGGACTGAACAATGAGCAGTTCTTC.